The source of this T cell receptor beta chain is a study of CD8+ T cells in alopecia areata. Obtained from alopecia areata patients were lesional scalp punch biopsies along with peripheral blood. Study conclusions and caveats: Possibly because of HLA-related factors, TCR sharing was less clear across patients than in mice.

Extraction of RNA preceded its reverse transcription into cDNA, which served as the sequencing template. Here immunoSEQ multiplex PCR was the method, and the copy in TCRdb shows in-frame clones only, minus some. This sample carries roughly 150,000 clones, roughly 61% of them seen once, and the ten largest clones take approximately 6.5%. This clone was counted a few times. What it binds is not known. The CDR3 totals 15 residues. Germline loops: CDR1 SGHTA, CDR2 FQGNSA. The V gene end was trimmed by 5 bases and the J gene end by 5 bases; junction bases not matched to a gene: 9. The chain links TRBV7-2 to TRBJ1-2; 9 bases agree with TRBD1. This specimen was CD4+ T cells sorted from blood, taken at week 0. The clonotype was recovered from a human donor with alopecia areata. The chain's CDR3 is CASSLTGGLMYGYTF. The CDR3 DNA reads TGTGCCAGCAGCCTCACAGGGGGCCTGATGTATGGCTACACCTTC.